This entry is about one TCR beta chain. As yet, its antigen is unknown. CDR3 length: 15 amino acids. With V trimmed by 2 bases and J by 5 bases, 4 bases remained unmatched. Germline V lookup: CDR1 SEHNR, CDR2 FQNEAQ (reference sequence). These data come from a study of shared clonotypes between healthy human individuals. As for the study in general: Aged 18 to 49, the donors were a couple of women and a few men.

Study-level results: Clonotype sharing among donors was expected to depend on sequencing depth.

The assay ran at deep level. Every immunoSEQ plate was one replicate of a subset's evenly spread DNA. TCRdb's table, derived via immunoSEQ multiplex PCR, lists solely in-frame clones and lacks some. The sample lists a few million clones, around 93% seen once, with around 0.35% in the top ten. This receptor was identified in a man between 18 and 35 years old in good health. Some clones in this sample may be carry-over from other donors' samples. The source material was naive CD4+ T cells from PBMCs. As for subset: CD45RA+ positively selected. The chain is built from TRBV7-9 and TRBJ2-1; 9 bases agree with TRBD2. CDR3 coding DNA: TGTGCCAGCAGCTTAAGGCTAGCGGGGAACAATGAGCAGTTCTTC. The encoded protein is CASSLRLAGNNEQFF.